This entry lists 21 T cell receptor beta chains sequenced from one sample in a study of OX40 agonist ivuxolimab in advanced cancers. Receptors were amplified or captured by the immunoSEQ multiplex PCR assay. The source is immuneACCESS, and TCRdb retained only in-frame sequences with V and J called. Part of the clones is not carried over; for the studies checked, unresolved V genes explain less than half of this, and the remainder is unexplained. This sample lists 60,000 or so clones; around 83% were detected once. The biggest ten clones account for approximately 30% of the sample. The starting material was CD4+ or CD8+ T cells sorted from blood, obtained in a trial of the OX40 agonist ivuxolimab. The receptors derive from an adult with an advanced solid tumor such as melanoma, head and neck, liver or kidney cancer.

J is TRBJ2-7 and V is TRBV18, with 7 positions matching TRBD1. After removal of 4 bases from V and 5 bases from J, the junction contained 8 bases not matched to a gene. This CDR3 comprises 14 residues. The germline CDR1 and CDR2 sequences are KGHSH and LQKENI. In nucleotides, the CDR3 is TGTGCCAGCTCACGGGGACAGAGAAACAACGAGCAGTACTTC. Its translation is CASSRGQRNNEQYF.

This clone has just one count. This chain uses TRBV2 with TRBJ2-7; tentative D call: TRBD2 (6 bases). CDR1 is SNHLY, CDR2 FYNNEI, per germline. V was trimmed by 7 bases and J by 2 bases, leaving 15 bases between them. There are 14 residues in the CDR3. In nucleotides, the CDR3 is TGTGCCAGCAAGCAGGGAGGTCAAGCCTACGAGCAGTACTTC. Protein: CASKQGGQAYEQYF.

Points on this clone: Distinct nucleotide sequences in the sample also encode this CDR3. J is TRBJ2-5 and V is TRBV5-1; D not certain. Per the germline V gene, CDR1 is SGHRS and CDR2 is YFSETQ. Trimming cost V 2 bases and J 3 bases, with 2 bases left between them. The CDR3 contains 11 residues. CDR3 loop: CASSFEETQYF. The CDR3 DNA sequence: TGCGCCAGCAGCTTTGAAGAGACCCAGTACTTC. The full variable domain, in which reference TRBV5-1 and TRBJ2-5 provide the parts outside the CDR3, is KAGVTQTPRYLIKTRGQQVTLSCSPISGHRSVSWYQQTPGQGLQFLFEYFSETQRNKGNFPGRFSGRQFSNSRSEMNVSTLELGDSALYLCASSFEETQYFGPGTRLLVL.

CDR3 DNA: TGTGCCAGCAGTGACCCCACAGCCGATAATGAAAAACTGTTTTTT. This sequence encodes CASSDPTADNEKLFF. The genes are TRBV25-1 and TRBJ1-4; D gene unclear. The CDR3 loop spans 15 amino acids. V gave up 3 bases and J gave up 4 bases, with 12 bases separating them. CDR1 is MGHDK, CDR2 SYGVNS, per germline. Looking up the rest from reference TRBV25-1 and TRBJ1-4 gives the full variable domain: EADIYQTPRYLVIGTGKKITLECSQTMGHDKMYWYQQDPGMELHLIHYSYGVNSTEKGDLSSESTVSRIRTEHFPLTLESARPSHTSQYLCASSDPTADNEKLFFGSGTQLSVL.

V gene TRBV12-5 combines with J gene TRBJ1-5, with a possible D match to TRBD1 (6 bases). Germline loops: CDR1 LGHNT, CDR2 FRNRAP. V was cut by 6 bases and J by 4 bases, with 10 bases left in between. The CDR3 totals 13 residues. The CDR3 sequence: CASGYTGNQPQHF. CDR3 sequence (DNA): TGTGCTAGTGGCTACACAGGGAATCAGCCCCAGCATTTT.

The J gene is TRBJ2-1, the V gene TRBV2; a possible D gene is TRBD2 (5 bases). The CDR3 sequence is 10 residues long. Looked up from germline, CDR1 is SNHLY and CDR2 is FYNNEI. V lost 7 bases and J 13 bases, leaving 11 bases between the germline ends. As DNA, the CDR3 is TGTGCCAGCACTAGCACTAAACAGTTCTTC. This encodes CASTSTKQFF. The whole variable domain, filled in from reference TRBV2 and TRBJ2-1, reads EPEVTQTPSHQVTQMGQEVILRCVPISNHLYFYWYRQILGQKVEFLVSFYNNEISEKSEIFDDQFSVERPDGSNFTLKIRSTKLEDSAMYFCASTSTKQFFGPGTRLTVL.

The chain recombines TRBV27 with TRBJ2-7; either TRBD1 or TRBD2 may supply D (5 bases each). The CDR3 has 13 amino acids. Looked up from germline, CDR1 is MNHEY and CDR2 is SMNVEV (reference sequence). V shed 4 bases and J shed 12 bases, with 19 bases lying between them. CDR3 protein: CASSSGPLFGTYF. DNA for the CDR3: TGTGCCAGCAGTTCCGGACCCCTCTTCGGGACGTACTTC.

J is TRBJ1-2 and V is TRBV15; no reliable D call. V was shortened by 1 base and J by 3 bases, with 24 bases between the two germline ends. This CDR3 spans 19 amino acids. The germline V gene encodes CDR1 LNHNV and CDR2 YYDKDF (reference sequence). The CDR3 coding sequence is TGTGCCACCAGCAGAGTGTCACTAAACGCCCCACACCTCCACTATGGCTACACCTTC. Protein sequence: CATSRVSLNAPHLHYGYTF.

This chain's CDR3 is CASNRWQNTEAFF. The CDR3 coding sequence is TGTGCCAGCAACCGGTGGCAGAACACTGAAGCTTTCTTT. The genes are TRBV11-2 and TRBJ1-1; D is uncertain. CDR1 SGHAT and CDR2 FQNNGV come from the germline V gene. This CDR3 region has 13 residues. The V and J ends lost 7 bases and 1 base respectively, with 10 bases between them.

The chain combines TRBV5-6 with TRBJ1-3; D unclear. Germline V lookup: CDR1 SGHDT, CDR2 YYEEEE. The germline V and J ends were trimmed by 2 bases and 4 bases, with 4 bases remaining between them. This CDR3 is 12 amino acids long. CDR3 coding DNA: TGTGCCAGCAGCTTAAGAGGAAACACCATATATTTT. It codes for CASSLRGNTIYF.

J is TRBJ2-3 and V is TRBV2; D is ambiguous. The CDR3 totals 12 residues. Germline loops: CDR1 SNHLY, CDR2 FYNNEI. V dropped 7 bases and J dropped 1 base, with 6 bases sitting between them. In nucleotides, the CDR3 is TGTGCCAGCAACTTTGGCACAGATACGCAGTATTTT. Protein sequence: CASNFGTDTQYF.

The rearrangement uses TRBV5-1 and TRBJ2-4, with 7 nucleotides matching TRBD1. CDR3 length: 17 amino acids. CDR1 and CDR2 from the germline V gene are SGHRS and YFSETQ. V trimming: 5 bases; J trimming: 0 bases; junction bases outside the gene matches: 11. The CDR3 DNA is TGCGCCAGCAGACAGGGGATATCGGTGTTAGCCAAAAACATTCAGTACTTC. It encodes CASRQGISVLAKNIQYF. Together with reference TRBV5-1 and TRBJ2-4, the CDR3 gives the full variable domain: KAGVTQTPRYLIKTRGQQVTLSCSPISGHRSVSWYQQTPGQGLQFLFEYFSETQRNKGNFPGRFSGRQFSNSRSEMNVSTLELGDSALYLCASRQGISVLAKNIQYFGAGTRLSVL.

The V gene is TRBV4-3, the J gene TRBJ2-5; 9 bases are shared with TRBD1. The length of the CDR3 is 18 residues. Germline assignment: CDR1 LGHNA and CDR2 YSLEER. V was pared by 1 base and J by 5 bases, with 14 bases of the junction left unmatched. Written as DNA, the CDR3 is TGCGCCAGCAGCCAAGGATTTTTCGGAGACAGGGGGAAGGAGACCCAGTACTTC. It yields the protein CASSQGFFGDRGKETQYF.

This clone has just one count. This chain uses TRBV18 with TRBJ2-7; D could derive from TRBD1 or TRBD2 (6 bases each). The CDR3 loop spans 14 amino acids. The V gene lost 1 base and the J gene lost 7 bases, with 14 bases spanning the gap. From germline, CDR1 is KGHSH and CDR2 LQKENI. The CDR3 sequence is CASSPRRGVGEQYF. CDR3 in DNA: TGTGCCAGCTCACCACGGAGGGGGGTGGGGGAGCAGTACTTC.

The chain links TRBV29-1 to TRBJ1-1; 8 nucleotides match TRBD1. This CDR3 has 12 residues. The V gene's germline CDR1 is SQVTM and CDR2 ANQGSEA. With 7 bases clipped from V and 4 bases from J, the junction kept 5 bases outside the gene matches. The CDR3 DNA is TGCAGCGGACTAACAGGGGGCACTGAAGCTTTCTTT. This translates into CSGLTGGTEAFF.

CDR3 in DNA: TGCGCCAGCAGCCAAGCCACAGGGGAGGTCTACGAGCAGTACTTC. This gives the protein CASSQATGEVYEQYF. The V gene is TRBV4-3, the J gene TRBJ2-7; a weak D match, TRBD1 (7 bases). Germline V gene lookup returns CDR1 LGHNA and CDR2 YSLEER. This CDR3 is built from 15 residues. V was cut by 1 base and J by 3 bases, with 13 bases left in between.

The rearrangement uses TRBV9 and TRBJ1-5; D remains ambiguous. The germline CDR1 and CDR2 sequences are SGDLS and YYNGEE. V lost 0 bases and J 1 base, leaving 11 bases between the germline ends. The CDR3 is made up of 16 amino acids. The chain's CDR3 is CASSVDEGWSNQPQHF. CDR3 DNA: TGTGCCAGCAGCGTAGACGAAGGGTGGAGCAATCAGCCCCAGCATTTT.

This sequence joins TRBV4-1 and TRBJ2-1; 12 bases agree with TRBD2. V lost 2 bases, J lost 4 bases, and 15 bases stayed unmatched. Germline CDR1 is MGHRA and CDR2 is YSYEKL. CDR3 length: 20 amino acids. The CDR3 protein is CASSQMDVLRTSGIYNEQFF. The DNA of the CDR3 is TGCGCCAGCAGCCAAATGGACGTTTTAAGGACTAGCGGGATATACAATGAGCAGTTCTTC.

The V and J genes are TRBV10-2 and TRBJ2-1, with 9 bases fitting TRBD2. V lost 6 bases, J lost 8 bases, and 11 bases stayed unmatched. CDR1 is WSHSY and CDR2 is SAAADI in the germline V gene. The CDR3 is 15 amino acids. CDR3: CASRDSGGPFDEQFF. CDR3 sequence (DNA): TGCGCCAGCAGGGATAGCGGGGGCCCCTTTGATGAGCAGTTCTTC.

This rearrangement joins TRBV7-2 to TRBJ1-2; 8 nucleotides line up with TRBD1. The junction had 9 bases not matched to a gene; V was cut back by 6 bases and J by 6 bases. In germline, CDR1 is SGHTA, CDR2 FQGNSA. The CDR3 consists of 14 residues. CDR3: CASRPQGEGNGYTF. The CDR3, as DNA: TGTGCCAGCAGGCCACAGGGGGAGGGAAATGGCTACACCTTC.

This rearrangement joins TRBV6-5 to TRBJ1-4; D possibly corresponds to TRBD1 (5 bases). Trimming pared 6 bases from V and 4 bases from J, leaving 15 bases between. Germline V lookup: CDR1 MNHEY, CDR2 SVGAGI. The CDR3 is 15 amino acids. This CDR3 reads CASSGSGGYNEKLFF. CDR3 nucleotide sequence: TGTGCCAGCAGCGGGTCCGGGGGTTATAATGAAAAACTGTTTTTT.